This T cell receptor beta chain was recovered during a study of T cell clonotyping in hematopoietic cell transplantation. Remarks on this clone: The antigen remains unidentified.

Study results and caveats: Recipient TCR diversity dropped after transplant; expanded clonotypes rose from day 30 to 180.

Sequencing used immunoSEQ multiplex PCR; TCRdb keeps in-frame clones, though not all of them. The profile shows around 12,000 clones, approximately 51% of them singletons. V lost 5 bases, J lost 1 base, and 7 bases stayed unmatched. Germline CDR1 is SGHVS and CDR2 is FQNEAQ. The CDR3 is made up of 17 amino acids. The source of this sequence is a man over 45 in good health. Some clones in this sample may be carry-over from other donors' samples. Sequencing was done on a sample of peripheral blood mononuclear cells. The V and J genes are TRBV7-8 and TRBJ2-7, with 14 bases lining up with TRBD2. The CDR3 protein is CASSTGLAGEGSYEQYF. CDR3 in DNA: TGTGCCAGCAGCACGGGACTAGCGGGAGAGGGGTCCTACGAGCAGTACTTC.